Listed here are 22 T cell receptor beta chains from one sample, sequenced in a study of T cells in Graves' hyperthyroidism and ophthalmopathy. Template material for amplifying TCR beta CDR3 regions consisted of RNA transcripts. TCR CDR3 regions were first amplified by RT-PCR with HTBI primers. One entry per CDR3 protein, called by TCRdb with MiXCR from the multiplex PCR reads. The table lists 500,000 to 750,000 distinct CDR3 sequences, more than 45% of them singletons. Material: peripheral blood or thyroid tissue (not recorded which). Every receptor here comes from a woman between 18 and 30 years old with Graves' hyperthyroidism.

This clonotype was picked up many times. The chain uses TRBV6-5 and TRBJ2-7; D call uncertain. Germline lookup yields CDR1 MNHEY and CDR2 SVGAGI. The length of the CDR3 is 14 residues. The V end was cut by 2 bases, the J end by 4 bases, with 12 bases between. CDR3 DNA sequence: TGTGCCAGCAGTTACGGGGTGTTAAGGTACGAGCAGTACTTC. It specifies CASSYGVLRYEQYF.

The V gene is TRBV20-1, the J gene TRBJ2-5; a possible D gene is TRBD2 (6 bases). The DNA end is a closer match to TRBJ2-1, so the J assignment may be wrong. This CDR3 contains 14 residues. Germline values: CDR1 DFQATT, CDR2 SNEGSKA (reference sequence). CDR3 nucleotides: TGCAGTGCTAGAGATTGGATCGGGAGCGATGAGCAGTTCTTC. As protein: CSARDWIGSDEQFF.

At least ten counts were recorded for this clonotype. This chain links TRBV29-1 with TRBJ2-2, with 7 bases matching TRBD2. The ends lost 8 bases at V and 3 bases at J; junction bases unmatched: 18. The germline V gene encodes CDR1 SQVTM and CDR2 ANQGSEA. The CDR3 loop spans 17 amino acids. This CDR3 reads CSLRVKETGRDTGELFF. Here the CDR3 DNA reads TGCAGCTTGCGTGTTAAGGAGACTGGGAGGGACACCGGGGAGCTGTTTTTT.

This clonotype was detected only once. The CDR3 sequence: CASSFIGRRGTVVGYTF. The CDR3 DNA reads as TGTGCCAGCAGCTTCATTGGGAGGAGAGGGACAGTGGTGGGCTACACCTTC. The rearrangement links TRBV7-2 to TRBJ1-2; 7 bases fit TRBD1. With V trimmed by 3 bases and J by 8 bases, 18 bases remained unmatched. Germline loops: CDR1 SGHTA, CDR2 FQGNSA. The CDR3 covers 17 residues.

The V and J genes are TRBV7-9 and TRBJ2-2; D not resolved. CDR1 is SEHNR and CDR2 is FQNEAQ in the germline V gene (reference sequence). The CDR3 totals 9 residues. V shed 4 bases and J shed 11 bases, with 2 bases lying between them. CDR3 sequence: CASSSELFF. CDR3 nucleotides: TGTGCCAGCAGCTCCGAGCTGTTTTTT.

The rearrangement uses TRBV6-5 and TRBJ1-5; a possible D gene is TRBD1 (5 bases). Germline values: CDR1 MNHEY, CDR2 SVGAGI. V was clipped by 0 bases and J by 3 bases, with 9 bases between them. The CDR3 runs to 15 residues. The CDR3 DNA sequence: TGTGCCAGCAGTTACTCACAGGTAACCAATCAGCCCCAGCATTTT. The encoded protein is CASSYSQVTNQPQHF.

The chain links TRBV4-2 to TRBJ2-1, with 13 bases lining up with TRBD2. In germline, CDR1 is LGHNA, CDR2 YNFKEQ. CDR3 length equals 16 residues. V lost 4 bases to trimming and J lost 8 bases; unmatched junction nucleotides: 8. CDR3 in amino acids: CASSPRTSGSFDEQFF. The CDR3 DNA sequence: TGTGCCAGCAGCCCCCGGACTAGCGGGAGTTTCGATGAGCAGTTCTTC.

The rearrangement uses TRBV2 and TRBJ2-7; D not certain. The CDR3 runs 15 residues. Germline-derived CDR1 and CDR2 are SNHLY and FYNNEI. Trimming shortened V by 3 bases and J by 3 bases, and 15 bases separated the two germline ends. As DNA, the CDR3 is TGTGCCAGCAGTGAGGACCTGTGGGATGGCTACGAGCAGTACTTC. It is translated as CASSEDLWDGYEQYF.

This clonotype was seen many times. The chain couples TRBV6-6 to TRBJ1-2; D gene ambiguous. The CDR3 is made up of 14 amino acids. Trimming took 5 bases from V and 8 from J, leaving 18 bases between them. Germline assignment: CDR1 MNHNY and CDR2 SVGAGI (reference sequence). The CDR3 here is CASSRSDSWWGYTF. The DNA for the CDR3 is TGTGCCAGCAGTAGAAGTGACTCTTGGTGGGGCTACACCTTC.

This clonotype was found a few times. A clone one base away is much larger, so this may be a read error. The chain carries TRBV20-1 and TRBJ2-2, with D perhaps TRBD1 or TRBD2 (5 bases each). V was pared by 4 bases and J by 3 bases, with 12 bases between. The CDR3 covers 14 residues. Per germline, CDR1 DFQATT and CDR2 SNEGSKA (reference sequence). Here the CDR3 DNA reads TGCAGTGCTAAGAGGGACCTTTACACCGGGGAGCTGTTTTTT. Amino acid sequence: CSAKRDLYTGELFF.

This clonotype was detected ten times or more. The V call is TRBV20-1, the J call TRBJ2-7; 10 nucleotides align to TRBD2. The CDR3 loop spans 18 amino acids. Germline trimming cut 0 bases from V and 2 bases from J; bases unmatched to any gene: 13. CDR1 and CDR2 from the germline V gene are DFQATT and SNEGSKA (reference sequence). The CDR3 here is CSAREASGRISTAYEQYF. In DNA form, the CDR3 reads TGCAGTGCTAGAGAGGCTAGCGGGAGAATATCCACCGCCTACGAGCAGTACTTC.

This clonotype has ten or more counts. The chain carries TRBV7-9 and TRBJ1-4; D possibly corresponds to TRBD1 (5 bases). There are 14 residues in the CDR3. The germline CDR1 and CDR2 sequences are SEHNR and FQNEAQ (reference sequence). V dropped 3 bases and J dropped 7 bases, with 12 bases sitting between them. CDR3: CASSFRGTGEKLFF. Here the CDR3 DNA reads TGTGCCAGCAGCTTTCGGGGGACGGGTGAAAAACTGTTTTTT.

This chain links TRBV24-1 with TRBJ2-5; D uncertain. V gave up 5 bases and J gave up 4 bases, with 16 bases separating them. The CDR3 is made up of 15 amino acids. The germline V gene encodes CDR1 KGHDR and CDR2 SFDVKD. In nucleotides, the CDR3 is TGTGCCACCAGTGCTGGGGAAGGGTTGAGAGAGACCCAGTACTTC. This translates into CATSAGEGLRETQYF.

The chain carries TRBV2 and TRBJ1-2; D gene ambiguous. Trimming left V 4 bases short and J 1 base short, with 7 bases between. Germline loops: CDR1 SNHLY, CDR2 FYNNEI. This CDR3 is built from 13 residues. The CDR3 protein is CASSAGINYGYTF. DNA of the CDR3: TGTGCCAGCAGTGCCGGGATTAACTATGGCTACACCTTC. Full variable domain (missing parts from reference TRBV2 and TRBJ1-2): EPEVTQTPSHQVTQMGQEVILRCVPISNHLYFYWYRQILGQKVEFLVSFYNNEISEKSEIFDDQFSVERPDGSNFTLKIRSTKLEDSAMYFCASSAGINYGYTFGSGTRLTVV.

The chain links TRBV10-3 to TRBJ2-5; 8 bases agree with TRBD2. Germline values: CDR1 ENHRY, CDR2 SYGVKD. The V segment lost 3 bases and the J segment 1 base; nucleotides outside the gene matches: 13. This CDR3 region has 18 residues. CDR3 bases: TGTGCCATCAGTGACGGGATAGCGGGGCTGTTCGCCCAAGAGACCCAGTACTTC. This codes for CAISDGIAGLFAQETQYF.

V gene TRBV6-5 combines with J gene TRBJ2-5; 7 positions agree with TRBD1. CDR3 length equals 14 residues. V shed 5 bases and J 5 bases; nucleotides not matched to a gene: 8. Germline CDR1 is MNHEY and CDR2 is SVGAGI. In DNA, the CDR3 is TGTGCCAGCAGTCCCGGACAGGTGGTCGAGACCCAGTACTTC. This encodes CASSPGQVVETQYF.

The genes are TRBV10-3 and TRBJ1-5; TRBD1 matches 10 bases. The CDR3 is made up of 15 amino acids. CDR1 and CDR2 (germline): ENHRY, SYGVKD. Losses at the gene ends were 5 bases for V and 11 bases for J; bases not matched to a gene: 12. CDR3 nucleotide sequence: TGTGCCATCAGTCTACTGGGACAGGGGATAGAGACCCAGCATTTT. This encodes CAISLLGQGIETQHF.

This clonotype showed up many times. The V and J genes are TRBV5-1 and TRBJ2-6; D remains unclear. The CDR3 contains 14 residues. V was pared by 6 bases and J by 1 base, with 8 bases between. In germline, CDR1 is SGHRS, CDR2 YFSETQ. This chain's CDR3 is CASNLLSGANVLTF. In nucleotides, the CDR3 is TGCGCCAGCAACCTCCTTTCTGGGGCCAACGTCCTGACTTTC. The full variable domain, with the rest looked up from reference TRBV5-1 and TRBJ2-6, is KAGVTQTPRYLIKTRGQQVTLSCSPISGHRSVSWYQQTPGQGLQFLFEYFSETQRNKGNFPGRFSGRQFSNSRSEMNVSTLELGDSALYLCASNLLSGANVLTFGAGSRLTVL.

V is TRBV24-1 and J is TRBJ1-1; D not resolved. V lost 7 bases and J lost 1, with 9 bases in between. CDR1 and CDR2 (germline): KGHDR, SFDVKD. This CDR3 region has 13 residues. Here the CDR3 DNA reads TGTGCCACCAGGGGAGGAGGGAACACTGAAGCTTTCTTT. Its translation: CATRGGGNTEAFF.

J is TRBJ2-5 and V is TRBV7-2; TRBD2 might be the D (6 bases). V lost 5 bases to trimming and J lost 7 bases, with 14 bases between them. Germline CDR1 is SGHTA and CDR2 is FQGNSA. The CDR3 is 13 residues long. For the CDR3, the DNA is TGTGCCAGCAGCCGTAATGGCGGGGTGACCCAGTACTTC. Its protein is CASSRNGGVTQYF.

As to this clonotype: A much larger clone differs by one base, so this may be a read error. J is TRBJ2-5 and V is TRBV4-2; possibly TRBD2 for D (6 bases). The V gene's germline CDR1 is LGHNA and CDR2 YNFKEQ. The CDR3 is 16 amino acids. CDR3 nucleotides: TGTGCCGGCAGCCAAGAGGGGACTCCTAATCAAGAGACCCAGTACTTC. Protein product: CAGSQEGTPNQETQYF.

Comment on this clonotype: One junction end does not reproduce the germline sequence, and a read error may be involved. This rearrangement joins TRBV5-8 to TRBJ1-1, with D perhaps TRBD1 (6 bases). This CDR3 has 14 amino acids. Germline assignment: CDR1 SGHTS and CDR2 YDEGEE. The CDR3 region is CAGSLNREHTEAFF. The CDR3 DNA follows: TGTGCCGGCAGCTTGAACAGGGAGCACACTGAAGCTTTCTTT. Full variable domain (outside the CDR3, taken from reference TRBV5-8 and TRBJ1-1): EAGVTQSPTHLIKTRGQQATLRCSPISGHTSVYWYQQALGLGLQFLLWYDEGEERNRGNFPPRFSGRQFPNYSSELNVNALELEDSALYLCAGSLNREHTEAFFGQGTRLTVV.